Below, one T cell receptor beta chain is given with its context. Its antigen is not known. This entry comes from a study of T-cell memory formation after mild COVID-19. Study-level background: The two donors had largely donor-specific TCR clusters. Findings of the study overall: Clones that contracted from day 15 to 85 had balanced CD4/CD8; later expanders were CD4+ biased. Researchers report contracting CD4+ clones mostly in CM and EM, with CD8+ clones in EMRA.

TCRdb independently ran MiXCR on the 5' RACE reads; one entry per CDR3 protein. The table lists 130,000 to 150,000 distinct CDR3 sequences, under 25% of them singletons. V dropped 5 bases and J dropped 8; count of bases not matched to a gene: 8. The CDR3 sequence is 14 residues long. From germline, CDR1 is SGHTA and CDR2 FQGNSA. This receptor was taken from an adult woman who had mild COVID-19 (a few samples of this study predate the infection). Cell type and time point are not known. V usage is TRBV7-2 and J usage is TRBJ1-1; 10 bases agree with TRBD1. Sequencing was performed on PBMCs or a T cell subset sorted from them (not recorded which). This chain's CDR3 is CASSRRTGGEEAFF. The CDR3 DNA follows: TGTGCCAGCAGCCGGAGGACAGGGGGAGAAGAAGCTTTCTTT.